These 12 T cell receptor beta chains were sequenced from one sample in a study of T cell changes during pregnancy in multiple sclerosis (dated by TCRdb to between 2018 and 2021). The method behind the library was the immunoSEQ multiplex PCR assay. TCRdb took this table from immuneACCESS and kept in-frame rearrangements with V and J called. Such tables lack part of the clones; where checked against another copy, unresolved V genes explain under half of the gap, and the rest is unexplained. For this sample there are some 120,000 clones; around nine tenths appear just once. Together, the top ten hold 1.5% of the sample. Sample: peripheral blood, taken in the third trimester of pregnancy. The receptors here all came from a female donor with multiple sclerosis, enrolled in a pregnancy study.

The chain recombines TRBV29-1 with TRBJ2-3; tentatively, D is TRBD2 (6 bases). V lost 7 bases and J 2 bases, leaving 19 bases between the germline ends. The germline V gene has CDR1 SQVTM and CDR2 ANQGSEA. CDR3 length: 15 amino acids. For the CDR3, the DNA is TGCAGCGCCGCGGGACGGGAACCCTACACAGATACGCAGTATTTT. Translation gives CSAAGREPYTDTQYF.

The chain is built from TRBV11-2 and TRBJ2-5; TRBD2 agrees at 9 bases. J gave up 5 bases and V 11 bases, and 12 bases lay outside the gene matches. The CDR3 runs to 14 residues. Looked up from germline, CDR1 is SGHAT and CDR2 is FQNNGV. The CDR3: CASKTSGVRETQYF. The DNA of the CDR3 is TGTGCCTCGAAGACTAGCGGAGTCCGGGAGACCCAGTACTTC. Full variable domain (remainder filled in from reference TRBV11-2 and TRBJ2-5): EAGVAQSPRYKIIEKRQSVAFWCNPISGHATLYWYQQILGQGPKLLIQFQNNGVVDDSQLPKDRFSAERLKGVDSTLKIQPAKLEDSAVYLCASKTSGVRETQYFGPGTRLLVL.

The chain uses TRBV30 and TRBJ2-1; the D gene is possibly TRBD2 (6 bases). Germline lookup yields CDR1 GTSNPN and CDR2 SVGIG (reference sequence). The CDR3 sequence is 15 residues long. Trimming removed 5 bases at V and 6 bases at J, with 20 bases between. The CDR3 reads CAWSPGTVGGNEQFF. The CDR3 bases are TGTGCCTGGTCCCCCGGGACCGTGGGGGGCAATGAGCAGTTCTTC.

The CDR3 region is CSGWTGEKNEQFF. CDR3 bases: TGCAGCGGGTGGACAGGGGAGAAGAATGAGCAGTTCTTC. The chain recombines TRBV29-1 with TRBJ2-1; 9 nucleotides align to TRBD1. The CDR3 loop spans 13 amino acids. Trimming cost V 7 bases and J 7 bases; bases outside gene matches: 8. In germline, CDR1 is SQVTM, CDR2 ANQGSEA.

The rearrangement uses TRBV5-4 and TRBJ1-2; D might be TRBD1 (5 bases). Germline V gene lookup returns CDR1 SGHNT and CDR2 YYREEE (reference sequence). The CDR3 is 15 amino acids. V lost 0 bases and J lost 0, with 9 bases in between. CDR3 loop: CASSLGRDANYGYTF. CDR3 in DNA: TGTGCCAGCAGCTTGGGCAGGGATGCTAACTATGGCTACACCTTC.

This chain links TRBV7-9 with TRBJ1-2; 9 nucleotides match TRBD1. Germline CDR1 SEHNR, CDR2 FQNEAQ (reference sequence). This CDR3 has 15 residues. Germline trimming cut 4 bases from V and 1 base from J; bases unmatched to any gene: 4. DNA of the CDR3: TGTGCCAGCAGCTCGCGACAGGGGGTTAACTATGGCTACACCTTC. Translated: CASSSRQGVNYGYTF.

This clone has a single count. V usage is TRBV28 and J usage is TRBJ2-4; 10 nucleotides align to TRBD2. Germline lookup yields CDR1 MDHEN and CDR2 SYDVKM. V was pared by 5 bases and J by 3 bases, with 4 bases of the junction left unmatched. CDR3 length: 15 residues. This CDR3 reads CASSPAGGRKNIQYF. CDR3 in DNA: TGTGCCAGCAGTCCAGCGGGAGGGCGCAAAAACATTCAGTACTTC.

The chain recombines TRBV19 with TRBJ1-2; 9 bases align to TRBD1. The CDR3 extends over 16 amino acids. Trimming removed 4 bases from V and 2 bases from J; junction bases left unmatched: 8. In germline, CDR1 is LNHDA, CDR2 SQIVND (reference sequence). In DNA form, the CDR3 reads TGTGCCAGTAGTAATGTCCCGGGACAGGGAAACTATGGCTACACCTTC. Its translation is CASSNVPGQGNYGYTF.

The chain combines TRBV5-5 with TRBJ1-2, with D tentatively TRBD1 (5 bases). The germline gives CDR1 SGHKS, CDR2 YYEKEE (reference sequence). With 2 bases removed from V and 5 bases from J, the gap between germline ends came to 10 bases. The CDR3 is made up of 13 amino acids. The CDR3 DNA sequence: TGTGCCAGCAGCTTAGCACAGGCTTATGGCTACACCTTC. Translating it yields CASSLAQAYGYTF.

The gene calls are TRBV5-1 and TRBJ1-2; D unresolved. Per the germline V gene, CDR1 is SGHRS and CDR2 is YFSETQ. The CDR3 covers 14 residues. Deletions cut 0 bases from V and 4 bases from J, with 10 bases between. The CDR3 DNA reads TGCGCCAGCAGCTTGGTGAGTGCCGTCTATGGCTACACCTTC. This encodes CASSLVSAVYGYTF. The full variable domain, with the rest looked up from reference TRBV5-1 and TRBJ1-2, is KAGVTQTPRYLIKTRGQQVTLSCSPISGHRSVSWYQQTPGQGLQFLFEYFSETQRNKGNFPGRFSGRQFSNSRSEMNVSTLELGDSALYLCASSLVSAVYGYTFGSGTRLTVV.

V usage is TRBV18 and J usage is TRBJ2-3, with D possibly being TRBD1 (5 bases). The CDR3 spans 12 residues. Germline assignment: CDR1 KGHSH and CDR2 LQKENI. Trimming removed 6 bases at V and 1 base at J, with 5 bases between. The CDR3 DNA reads as TGTGCCAGCTCGACAGGCACAGATACGCAGTATTTT. It specifies CASSTGTDTQYF.

The CDR3 DNA follows: TGTGCCAGCAGCGAGGACAGTGAAGAAAATCAGCCCCAGCATTTT. Translation: CASSEDSEENQPQHF. V gene TRBV21-1 combines with J gene TRBJ1-5; the DNA was not compared with TRBD1, the D call given in the table. TRBV21-1 is shown as a pseudogene. This CDR3 spans 15 amino acids.